The rows below give T cell receptor beta chains drawn from one sample of a study of tumor-infiltrating lymphocytes in primary liver carcinoma. TCRdb passed the multiplex PCR reads through MiXCR, listing each CDR3 protein once. This table holds about 320,000 distinct CDR3 sequences, approximately 60% found once. Sequencing was carried out using peripheral blood. The receptor set was obtained from a man aged 40-49 years with primary liver carcinoma and hepatitis B virus infection. CDR3s include the opening cysteine and the closing phenylalanine or tryptophan. Fields, in order: CDR3 DNA, CDR3 protein, V gene, J gene, D gene, clone size. The D gene is left open where the match is weak. Clone size is shown for a subset of rows, as once, few, many or a class of expanded clone.

TGTGCCAGCAGCGCCCTGGGAGGGACCGGGGAGCTGTTTTTT,CASSALGGTGELFF,TRBV25-1,TRBJ2-2,TRBD2,few
TGTGCCAGCAGTTACAGGACTAGCGGGAGCAATGAGCAGTTCTTC,CASSYRTSGSNEQFF,TRBV6-6,TRBJ2-1,TRBD2,many
TGTGCCATCAGTCCGGGACAGGGGAGGGATCAGCCCCAGCATTTT,CAISPGQGRDQPQHF,TRBV10-3,TRBJ1-5,TRBD1,many
TGTGCCAGCAGCCCTAGGAGACTAGCGGGCTACGAGCAGTACTTC,CASSPRRLAGYEQYF,TRBV11-2,TRBJ2-7,TRBD2,NA
TGTGCCAGCAGCACGGGACACTACAACACCGGGGAGCTGTTTTTT,CASSTGHYNTGELFF,TRBV5-8,TRBJ2-2,NA,NA
TGCAGCGTTGCCTCTCTACGGAATTCTAACTATGGCTACACCTTC,CSVASLRNSNYGYTF,TRBV29-1,TRBJ1-2,NA,many
TGTGCCAGCAGTTACGCGGGGAGTTCTGGAAACACCATATATTTT,CASSYAGSSGNTIYF,TRBV6-2/TRBV6-3,TRBJ1-3,NA,many
TGCAGCGCTGAAGAGACGATCAGATCGAGGCAGCCCCAGCATTTT,CSAEETIRSRQPQHF,TRBV29-1,TRBJ1-5,NA,NA
TGTGCCAGCTGTGTAGAGACGAACACTGAAGCTTTCTTT,CASCVETNTEAFF,TRBV6-1,TRBJ1-1,NA,NA
TGTGCCAGCAGCCGGAGGTTTGGTGTAGATACGCAGTATTTT,CASSRRFGVDTQYF,TRBV6-1,TRBJ2-3,NA,few
TGCAGCATCCGTGCCTTGGGGGGCCACACCTTC,CSIRALGGHTF,TRBV29-1,TRBJ1-2,NA,NA
TGTGCCAGCAGCTTAGATCTCTCCAGCCCTGAATCTTTCTTT,CASSLDLSSPESFF,TRBV11-3,TRBJ1-1,NA,NA
TGTGTGTCGGGCGACCCCGACACAGATACGCAGTATTTT,CVSGDPDTDTQYF,TRBV28,TRBJ2-3,NA,few
TGTGCCAGCAGCTTCAATGAAGATACGCAGTATTTT,CASSFNEDTQYF,TRBV11-3,TRBJ2-3,NA,few
TGTGCCAGCAGCGCGGATGGTGATACGCAGTATTTT,CASSADGDTQYF,TRBV5-4,TRBJ2-3,NA,few
TGTGCCACCAGTTATCCTAATCTTGGAGAGACCCAGTACTTC,CATSYPNLGETQYF,TRBV24-1,TRBJ2-5,NA,NA
TGTGCCTGGAGGGGACAGGTTCATGGTCAGCCCCAGCATTTT,CAWRGQVHGQPQHF,TRBV30,TRBJ1-5,TRBD1,few
TGTAGCGTTGAAGTCACCGGGGGGAATACGCAGTATTTT,CSVEVTGGNTQYF,TRBV29-1,TRBJ2-3,TRBD2,once
TGTGCCTGGGCCCGAACTTCTATCACTGAACCTTTCTTT,CAWARTSITEPFF,TRBV30,TRBJ1-1,NA,once
TGTGCCAGCAGTGTCCTTGATGGGAAGGGCGAGACCCAGTACTTC,CASSVLDGKGETQYF,TRBV28,TRBJ2-5,NA,NA
TGTGCCAGCAGTTATATGGCACTGGCTCCCGATACGCAGTATTTT,CASSYMALAPDTQYF,TRBV6-5,TRBJ2-3,NA,NA
TGCGCCAGCAGTCCGGGACAGGAGTCCTACAATGAGCAGTTCTTC,CASSPGQESYNEQFF,TRBV10-1,TRBJ2-1,TRBD1,NA
TGTGCCAGCAGCTTAGGAACAGGAAGGACTGAAACTTCCTTT,CASSLGTGRTETSF,TRBV11-2,TRBJ1-1,NA,NA
TGTGCCGGCAGTTTAGTCATAGGGGCGATGGGAATCATTCAGTACTTC,CAGSLVIGAMGIIQYF,TRBV11-2,TRBJ2-4,NA,NA
TGCAGTGTTGCGTACCGAGTTAACAATGAGCTGTTCTTC,CSVAYRVNNELFF,TRBV29-1,TRBJ2-1,NA,NA
TGTGCCAGCAGTGAAGAGAGGGGGCAAGATACGCAGTATTTT,CASSEERGQDTQYF,TRBV6-1,TRBJ2-3,TRBD1,many
TGTGCCAGCAGCTCAGACAGGGGGCTTAACAATGAGCAGTTCTTC,CASSSDRGLNNEQFF,TRBV7-3,TRBJ2-1,TRBD1,NA
TGTGCCTGGAGTGTGGGGGGAGATACGCAGTATTTT,CAWSVGGDTQYF,TRBV30,TRBJ2-3,NA,NA
TGTGTCAGCAGCCAAGAAACCTTCGGGGGGCACTCGGGCTACACCTTC,CVSSQETFGGHSGYTF,TRBV4-2,TRBJ1-2,NA,once
TGCGCCAGCAGCCAAGATAGAAGTCAGTCCCAGCATTTT,CASSQDRSQSQHF,TRBV4-3,TRBJ1-5,NA,NA
TGTGCCAGCAGCCTAGGGGGGGGAACCTATGGCTACACCTTC,CASSLGGGTYGYTF,TRBV7-9,TRBJ1-2,NA,many
TGTGCCAGCAGTTTAACCGGGACAGACACCACAGATACGCAGTATTTT,CASSLTGTDTTDTQYF,TRBV6-5,TRBJ2-3,TRBD1,many
TGTGCCAGCAGCTTAGGGATTGGCTCTGGACCGACTGCCTACGAGCAGTACTTC,CASSLGIGSGPTAYEQYF,TRBV7-8,TRBJ2-7,NA,NA
TGTGCCAGCAGGTACCGGGCTGACGGTAGTTGGGAGACCCAGTACTTC,CASRYRADGSWETQYF,TRBV6-5,TRBJ2-5,NA,NA
TGTGCCAGCAGGACTGACGGGATCTCCTACGAGCAGTACTTC,CASRTDGISYEQYF,TRBV12-3/TRBV12-4,TRBJ2-7,NA,few
TGTGCCAGCAGGGGGGTGTCCTACGAGCAGTACTTC,CASRGVSYEQYF,TRBV6-6,TRBJ2-7,NA,many
TGTGCCAGCAGCTTAGGATTCGGGAGGGACACCGGGGAGCTGTTTTTT,CASSLGFGRDTGELFF,TRBV11-3,TRBJ2-2,TRBD2,many
TGCAGCGTTACAGTCGGTGTCTACAATGAGCAGTTCTTC,CSVTVGVYNEQFF,TRBV29-1,TRBJ2-1,NA,NA
TGTGCCAGCAGCTTAAGAAGGGGACCAGCCAAAAACATTCAGTACTTC,CASSLRRGPAKNIQYF,TRBV11-1,TRBJ2-4,NA,many
TGTGCCAGCAGTTCCAGGGGTACGCGGGAGACCCAGTACTTC,CASSSRGTRETQYF,TRBV28,TRBJ2-5,NA,NA
TGTGCCAGCAGTCCGAGGACAGAATCCACCGGGGAGCTGTTTTTT,CASSPRTESTGELFF,TRBV6-5,TRBJ2-2,NA,many
TGTGCCAGCAGCTTTCAGGCGGGGGGCGAGGCCCAGTACTTC,CASSFQAGGEAQYF,TRBV11-2,TRBJ2-5,TRBD2,NA
TGTGCCAGCAGGCAGGACAGAACCGGGGAGCTGTTTTTT,CASRQDRTGELFF,TRBV5-4,TRBJ2-2,NA,few
TGTGCCAGCAGCTCGGAAGGGAGACTAGCGGTGCAGTTCTTC,CASSSEGRLAVQFF,TRBV7-3,TRBJ2-1,TRBD2,few
TGCAGTGTTGAAGATACGGAGGGACTAGCGGGAGCTAAAGAGCAGTTCTTC,CSVEDTEGLAGAKEQFF,TRBV29-1,TRBJ2-1,TRBD2,NA
TGTGCCAGCAGTTTTAATGGCTACACCTTC,CASSFNGYTF,TRBV28,TRBJ1-2,NA,NA
TGTGCCTGCAATGTGGGTAGCGGGAGAACTGGGGAGCTGTTTTTT,CACNVGSGRTGELFF,TRBV7-9,TRBJ2-2,TRBD2,NA
TGTGCCAGCGGTTGGCCGGGCATCTACGAGCAGTACTTC,CASGWPGIYEQYF,TRBV6-2/TRBV6-3,TRBJ2-7,NA,NA
TGTGCCTGGAGGGATTACTTCAAAGTCTCCGACGAGCAGTACTTC,CAWRDYFKVSDEQYF,TRBV30,TRBJ2-7,NA,few
TGTGCCAGCAGCTTAGATCCCTCTGGAAACACCATATATTTT,CASSLDPSGNTIYF,TRBV11-2,TRBJ1-3,NA,many
TGCAGCGTTGGGACTAGCGGGAGGTCAGATACGCAGTATTTT,CSVGTSGRSDTQYF,TRBV29-1,TRBJ2-3,TRBD2,many